This passage covers 11 T cell receptor beta chains from one sample sequenced in a study of cytomegalovirus exposure and HLA in healthy donors. Some clones are missing from TCRdb's copy, which holds only in-frame ones; the method was immunoSEQ multiplex PCR. The table has tens of thousands of clones, around 90% seen once; the top ten hold 2% to 2.5%. Sequencing was carried out using PBMCs. These receptor sequences come from a man aged 25 to 40 in good health and CMV-seronegative.

This chain joins TRBV9 and TRBJ1-3, with 7 positions matching TRBD1. CDR3 length equals 14 residues. J was trimmed by 3 bases and V by 4 bases; bases with no gene match: 4. In germline, CDR1 is SGDLS, CDR2 YYNGEE. CDR3 DNA: TGTGCCAGCAGCTTCCGGGACAGTGGAAACACCATATATTTT. Protein sequence: CASSFRDSGNTIYF.

CDR3 sequence: CASSSATGNQPQHF. DNA of the CDR3: TGTGCCAGCAGTTCCGCTACGGGCAATCAGCCCCAGCATTTT. The genes are TRBV27 and TRBJ1-5; D gene unclear. The germline V and J ends were trimmed by 4 bases and 2 bases, with 9 bases remaining between them. The CDR3 extends over 14 amino acids. Germline CDR1 MNHEY, CDR2 SMNVEV (reference sequence).

This chain joins TRBV4-1 and TRBJ1-4, with 8 bases matching TRBD1. This CDR3 comprises 15 residues. The germline gives CDR1 MGHRA, CDR2 YSYEKL. The V and J ends lost 2 bases and 8 bases, in that order; junction bases with no gene match: 7. CDR3 nucleotides: TGCGCCAGCAGCCAACCGGACAGGGTGGGGGAAAAACTGTTTTTT. It is translated as CASSQPDRVGEKLFF.

V usage is TRBV6-6 and J usage is TRBJ2-7; TRBD2 aligns across 8 bases. CDR1 MNHNY and CDR2 SVGAGI come from the germline V gene (reference sequence). V lost 5 bases, J lost 7 bases, and 10 bases stayed unmatched. CDR3 size: 14 residues. This CDR3 reads CASSPGLGSREQYF. As DNA, the CDR3 is TGTGCCAGCAGTCCGGGACTAGGGTCCCGGGAGCAGTACTTC.

The chain is built from TRBV10-2 and TRBJ1-3; possibly TRBD1 for D (6 bases). Germline CDR1 is WSHSY and CDR2 is SAAADI. Trimming pared 2 bases from V and 2 bases from J, leaving 16 bases between. The CDR3 has 17 residues. CDR3 amino acids: CASSEAQTGSAGNTIYF. The CDR3 nucleotides read TGCGCCAGCAGTGAGGCCCAAACAGGGTCGGCTGGAAACACCATATATTTT.

The gene calls are TRBV6-6 and TRBJ1-5; tentative D call: TRBD1 (5 bases). This CDR3 comprises 15 residues. V lost 2 bases, J lost 4 bases, and 12 bases lay in between. The germline V gene has CDR1 MNHNY and CDR2 SVGAGI (reference sequence). CDR3 sequence reads: CASSYNSGWNQPQHF. The CDR3 DNA reads as TGTGCCAGCAGTTACAACTCAGGGTGGAATCAGCCCCAGCATTTT.

The rearrangement joins TRBV5-1 to TRBJ1-1; D unclear. The CDR3 contains 15 residues. V gave up 6 bases and J gave up 1 base, with 16 bases separating them. Looked up from germline, CDR1 is SGHRS and CDR2 is YFSETQ. This CDR3 reads CASTSHKSTNTEAFF. The CDR3 region has the DNA TGCGCCAGCACCTCTCATAAGAGCACGAACACTGAAGCTTTCTTT. The variable domain in full, with the rest retrieved from reference TRBV5-1 and TRBJ1-1, is KAGVTQTPRYLIKTRGQQVTLSCSPISGHRSVSWYQQTPGQGLQFLFEYFSETQRNKGNFPGRFSGRQFSNSRSEMNVSTLELGDSALYLCASTSHKSTNTEAFFGQGTRLTVV.

The chain joins TRBV5-1 to TRBJ1-6; tentative D call: TRBD1 (6 bases). The CDR3 totals 15 residues. Germline assignment: CDR1 SGHRS and CDR2 YFSETQ. V dropped 0 bases and J dropped 7 bases, with 11 bases sitting between them. In DNA, the CDR3 is TGCGCCAGCAGCTTGGGGGGGCTAGGGAATTCACCCCTCCACTTT. Protein: CASSLGGLGNSPLHF. The complete variable domain, with remaining parts taken from reference TRBV5-1 and TRBJ1-6, reads KAGVTQTPRYLIKTRGQQVTLSCSPISGHRSVSWYQQTPGQGLQFLFEYFSETQRNKGNFPGRFSGRQFSNSRSEMNVSTLELGDSALYLCASSLGGLGNSPLHFGNGTRLTVT.

This rearrangement joins TRBV28 to TRBJ2-1; TRBD2 is a possible D gene (5 bases). Germline CDR1 reads MDHEN; CDR2 reads SYDVKM. Trimming pared 11 bases from V and 7 bases from J, leaving 18 bases between. The CDR3 length is 13 residues. The CDR3 reads CAVTNGERNEQFF. CDR3 bases: TGTGCCGTGACAAATGGGGAGAGGAATGAGCAGTTCTTC. The whole variable domain, filled in from reference TRBV28 and TRBJ2-1, reads DVKVTQSSRYLVKRTGEKVFLECVQDMDHENMFWYRQDPGLGLRLIYFSYDVKMKEKGDIPEGYSVSREKKERFSLILESASTNQTSMYLCAVTNGERNEQFFGPGTRLTVL.

This sequence joins TRBV27 and TRBJ2-1, with 7 bases aligning to TRBD2. The germline V gene encodes CDR1 MNHEY and CDR2 SMNVEV (reference sequence). The CDR3 runs to 16 residues. V was clipped by 1 base and J by 0 bases; unmatched bases: 3. CDR3 sequence: CASSLFLADSYNEQFF. The CDR3 nucleotides read TGTGCCAGCAGTTTATTTCTAGCGGACTCCTACAATGAGCAGTTCTTC.

The rearrangement links TRBV11-3 to TRBJ2-2, with a possible D match to TRBD1 (6 bases). The V and J ends lost 2 bases and 7 bases respectively, with 11 bases between them. The CDR3 loop spans 14 amino acids. Germline-derived CDR1 and CDR2 are SGHNT and YENEEA. CDR3 sequence: CASSLSRTVGELFF. The CDR3 DNA follows: TGTGCCAGCAGCTTATCCCGGACAGTCGGGGAGCTGTTTTTT.